These 17 T cell receptor beta chains share one sample of origin, sequenced in a study of blood T cell repertoires in COVID-19. Only in-frame clones appear in the TCRdb table, and some are missing; sequencing was by immunoSEQ multiplex PCR. The sample yields just over 250,000 clones, around 87% seen once. The material sequenced was peripheral blood. These receptors originate from a woman in her 50s with acute or convalescent COVID-19.

This clone was detected once. The chain has TRBV19 and TRBJ2-1, with 11 nucleotides matching TRBD2. Germline loops: CDR1 LNHDA, CDR2 SQIVND (reference sequence). The CDR3 spans 18 residues. The junction had 12 bases not matched to a gene; V was cut back by 4 bases and J by 4 bases. CDR3 region: CASSSWTVGLADYNEQFF. The CDR3 nucleotides are TGTGCCAGTAGTAGCTGGACGGTGGGACTAGCGGATTACAATGAGCAGTTCTTC.

The chain recombines TRBV5-1 with TRBJ2-1; 9 nucleotides agree with TRBD2. The germline V gene has CDR1 SGHRS and CDR2 YFSETQ. V shed 5 bases, J shed 3 bases, and the junction held 6 bases outside the gene matches. This CDR3 has 15 residues. CDR3 sequence (DNA): TGCGCCAGCAGTTCCGGGACTAGCAGCTACAATGAGCAGTTCTTC. Translated, it gives CASSSGTSSYNEQFF.

This CDR3 is CASRGTGGYEQYF. For the CDR3, the DNA is TGTGCCAGCAGGGGGACAGGGGGCTACGAGCAGTACTTC. The rearrangement joins TRBV28 to TRBJ2-7; 11 bases agree with TRBD1. This CDR3 is built from 13 residues. The trim removed 6 bases at V and 3 bases at J, leaving 1 base unmatched. The germline V gene has CDR1 MDHEN and CDR2 SYDVKM.

The chain uses TRBV5-1 and TRBJ2-5; 7 positions match TRBD2. The V and J ends lost 4 bases and 4 bases, in that order; junction bases with no gene match: 4. The length of the CDR3 is 13 residues. CDR1 SGHRS and CDR2 YFSETQ come from the germline V gene. This CDR3 is CASSLVAGETQYF. The CDR3 DNA is TGCGCCAGCAGCCTCGTAGCGGGAGAGACCCAGTACTTC.

The chain is built from TRBV30 and TRBJ1-5, with D hard to call. This CDR3 contains 15 residues. V shed 2 bases and J shed 0 bases, with 11 bases lying between them. Germline CDR1 reads GTSNPN; CDR2 reads SVGIG (reference sequence). The CDR3 reads CAWSREGHSNQPQHF. CDR3 DNA sequence: TGTGCCTGGAGTCGGGAGGGTCATAGCAATCAGCCCCAGCATTTT.

This clone was observed a few times. CDR3: CASSPPGTRNEQYF. The CDR3 region has the DNA TGTGCCAGCTCACCCCCCGGGACTAGGAACGAGCAGTACTTC. The rearrangement joins TRBV18 to TRBJ2-7, with 8 bases lining up with TRBD2. Germline V lookup: CDR1 KGHSH, CDR2 LQKENI. The trim removed 3 bases at V and 5 bases at J, leaving 6 bases unmatched. The CDR3 extends over 14 amino acids.

V is TRBV9 and J is TRBJ1-3; D possibly corresponds to TRBD1 (5 bases). Germline CDR1 is SGDLS and CDR2 is YYNGEE. The CDR3 extends over 17 amino acids. Trimming cost V 0 bases and J 0 bases, with 13 bases left between them. DNA for the CDR3: TGTGCCAGCAGCGTAGTGGCGAGACAGAGCTCTGGAAACACCATATATTTT. Encoded protein: CASSVVARQSSGNTIYF.

The V and J genes are TRBV5-1 and TRBJ1-4, with a weak D call TRBD1 (5 bases). V was trimmed by 0 bases and J by 7 bases, leaving 10 bases between them. CDR1 and CDR2 from the germline V gene are SGHRS and YFSETQ. This CDR3 has 14 residues. The chain's CDR3 is CASSLEGEREKLFF. In nucleotides, the CDR3 is TGCGCCAGCAGCTTGGAAGGGGAACGTGAAAAACTGTTTTTT.

Only a few counts were recorded for this clone. CDR3 nucleotides: TGTGCCAGCTCACCCACAGGGGGCGGTGAGCAGTACTTC. Encoded protein: CASSPTGGGEQYF. The rearrangement uses TRBV18 and TRBJ2-7; TRBD1 agrees at 9 bases. The CDR3 covers 13 residues. V gave up 3 bases and J gave up 7 bases; unmatched junction bases: 4. The germline V gene has CDR1 KGHSH and CDR2 LQKENI.

The CDR3 region has the DNA TGTGCCAGCAGTGGAGTGACTAGCGGGCGCGCCTACGAGCAGTACTTC. This encodes CASSGVTSGRAYEQYF. The V call is TRBV25-1, the J call TRBJ2-7; 10 bases fit TRBD2. Looked up from germline, CDR1 is MGHDK and CDR2 is SYGVNS. The CDR3 runs to 16 residues. Trimming took 4 bases from V and 2 from J; bases not matched to a gene: 8.

This clone was seen a few times. V gene TRBV15 combines with J gene TRBJ1-5; 9 bases fit TRBD1. With V trimmed by 2 bases and J by 7 bases, 6 bases remained unmatched. The CDR3 has 15 amino acids. Germline assignment: CDR1 LNHNV and CDR2 YYDKDF (reference sequence). In DNA, the CDR3 is TGTGCCACCAGCAGATCACAGGGGGCTAGCCAGCCCCAGCATTTT. Amino acid sequence: CATSRSQGASQPQHF. Together with reference TRBV15 and TRBJ1-5, the CDR3 gives the full variable domain: DAMVIQNPRYQVTQFGKPVTLSCSQTLNHNVMYWYQQKSSQAPKLLFHYYDKDFNNEADTPDNFQSRRPNTSFCFLDIRSPGLGDTAMYLCATSRSQGASQPQHFGDGTRLSIL.

As DNA, the CDR3 is TGTGCCAGTAGTATAGATCGGACAGGGGAGACCCAGTACTTC. This codes for CASSIDRTGETQYF. The chain recombines TRBV19 with TRBJ2-5; 8 bases are a match to TRBD1. Germline V CDR1 and CDR2: LNHDA, SQIVND (reference sequence). The CDR3 has 14 amino acids. After removal of 0 bases from V and 5 bases from J, the junction contained 2 bases not matched to a gene.

Here the CDR3 reads CASSPDRGLGYTF. The CDR3 nucleotides are TGCGCCAGCAGCCCGGACAGGGGACTTGGCTACACCTTC. The rearrangement joins TRBV4-1 to TRBJ1-2, with 9 bases aligning to TRBD1. V shed 4 bases, J shed 7 bases, and the junction held 4 bases outside the gene matches. This CDR3 is 13 amino acids long. Germline CDR1 MGHRA, CDR2 YSYEKL.

The rearrangement uses TRBV4-3 and TRBJ2-6; TRBD1 matches at 10 bases. The CDR3 contains 19 residues. From germline, CDR1 is LGHNA and CDR2 YSLEER. J gave up 0 bases and V 4 bases, and 9 bases lay outside the gene matches. Here the CDR3 reads CASSRSSWTGGSGANVLTF. DNA for the CDR3: TGCGCCAGCAGCCGATCAAGCTGGACAGGGGGCTCTGGGGCCAACGTCCTGACTTTC.

This CDR3 is CASSKPDREAEETMDEKLFF. CDR3 nucleotide sequence: TGTGCCAGCAGCAAACCCGACAGGGAAGCAGAGGAGACGATGGATGAAAAACTGTTTTTT. The chain recombines TRBV21-1 with TRBJ1-4; the D call TRBD1 from the table was never checked on the DNA. TRBV21-1 is recorded as a pseudogene. The CDR3 is 20 residues long.

This chain connects TRBV18 to TRBJ2-3; the match to TRBD2 covers 10 bases. After removal of 3 bases from V and 4 bases from J, the junction contained 10 bases not matched to a gene. This CDR3 comprises 17 residues. Germline CDR1 KGHSH, CDR2 LQKENI. The CDR3 sequence: CASSPRRLAGESDTQYF. Written as DNA, the CDR3 is TGTGCCAGCTCACCCCGCCGGCTAGCGGGAGAGTCAGATACGCAGTATTTT.

The chain joins TRBV18 to TRBJ2-5, with 12 bases aligning to TRBD1. V was pared by 2 bases and J by 6 bases, with 10 bases of the junction left unmatched. Germline lookup yields CDR1 KGHSH and CDR2 LQKENI. There are 17 residues in the CDR3. This chain's CDR3 is CASSPSSGTGGGKTQYF. DNA of the CDR3: TGTGCCAGCTCACCATCCTCAGGGACAGGGGGCGGGAAGACCCAGTACTTC.